This T cell receptor (beta chain) was identified during a study of T cells after yellow fever vaccination (dated by TCRdb to 2018 to 2020). For context, the study as a whole: The SMART-Seq v4 Ultra Low Input RNA kit was used to prepare libraries from fractions with low cell numbers. To follow T-cell clones before and after primary and booster YFV17D yellow fever vaccination, bulk TCR alpha and beta repertoires were sequenced over time. Two healthy male donors, one aged 18 to 30 and one aged 30 to 39 years, were included in the cohort. Bulk PBMC replicates and cell subsets were isolated from blood drawn at multiple timepoints before and after both primary and secondary immunization.

Taken with the paper, the label for treatment or condition translates to: live attenuated yellow fever vaccine strain. At every blood-draw timepoint, two biological replicates of bulk PBMCs were collected. A standard Ficoll-Paque protocol was used to isolate PBMCs from peripheral blood. TriZol was used to extract RNA from bulk PBMCs, CD4 and CD8 fractions, and dextramer-positive and dextramer-negative fractions. The study at large found these results: Because only two donors were included in the study, the extent to which the findings can be generalized is limited. The secondary T-cell response was found to be weaker but faster than the primary response, with a peak reached on day 5 rather than on day 15. Most clones expanded after primary vaccination (about 95% of CD4 and about 85% of CD8) were re-detected after the booster, suggesting that broad memory maintenance occurred. Computational filtering was required because FACS-sorted repertoires could contain abundant contaminating clonotypes from the bulk population. A small fraction of clonotypes showed up in both the CD4 and CD8 compartments, probably as a result of convergent recombination.

This clonotype was found a few times. The clone's antigen remains unknown. No base quality information exists; no much larger clone differs at one position. Relative to germline, V is missing 3 bases and J is missing 4 bases, with 5 bases of the junction outside any gene match. CDR1 DFQATT and CDR2 SNEGSKA are derived from the germline V gene (reference sequence). The CDR3 runs 14 amino acids, cysteine and phenylalanine included. Here the CDR3 DNA is all that survives: 42 bases in frame from base 1. Synthesis of TCR cDNA relied on 5'RACE template switching, a step that introduced a universal primer site along with unique molecular identifiers. cDNA synthesis was primed from both the TCR alpha and TCR beta constant segments. Library amplification involved two PCR steps, and the second step added sample barcodes and sequencing adapters. Sequencing of the libraries was done on either Illumina HiSeq 2500 (2x100 bp) or NovaSeq (2x150 bp). The original pipeline was this. Demultiplexing of reads and collapsing into UMI consensus sequences were performed with MIGEC, and V(D)J alignment was carried out with MiXCR. Vaccine-responding clonotypes were identified with edgeR using replicate PBMC samples, with FDR below 0.01 and a log2 fold change above 5 up to day 15 being required. Each bulk clonotype was labeled CD4 or CD8 based on which sequenced repertoire, CD4 or CD8, contained the clonotype at higher abundance. The public reads were reprocessed in TCRdb via fastp at Q25 and MiXCR, keeping in-frame beta chains. Entries that share a CDR3 protein sequence are merged under the most common genes and DNA. For this entry, the V and J calls and clone size follow TCRdb and not the study's own pipeline. In this sample the table shows around 350,000 distinct CDR3 sequences, 6.2% of which occur a single time. The ten most abundant clones make up over 14% of the sample.

This chain joins TRBV20-1 to TRBJ2-1; 8 middle bases align to TRBD1. The sequence derives from a man aged 25-45 years who received the YFV17D yellow fever vaccine. The specimen was PBMCs, collected 5 days after the yellow fever booster vaccination. The CDR3 protein is CSARDRVLYNEQFF. The sequenced DNA is TGCAGTGCTAGGGACAGGGTACTATACAATGAGCAGTTCTTC.